This entry lists 18 T cell receptor beta chains sequenced from one sample in a study of T-cell memory formation after mild COVID-19. TCRdb reprocessed the 5' RACE reads via MiXCR and lists one record per CDR3 protein. The data contain just over 350,000 distinct CDR3 sequences, 13% to 15% of them singletons. Input material: PBMCs or a T cell subset sorted from them (not recorded which). These receptors all come from a man aged 18 to 35 who had mild COVID-19 (a few samples of this study predate the infection). Cell type and time point are not known.

V usage is TRBV7-2 and J usage is TRBJ1-1, with D possibly matching TRBD1 (6 bases). CDR1 SGHTA and CDR2 FQGNSA come from the germline V gene. The CDR3 contains 13 residues. Trimming shortened V by 2 bases and J by 10 bases, and 14 bases separated the two germline ends. CDR3 region: CASSLPQGRRAFF. For the CDR3, the DNA is TGTGCCAGCAGCTTACCGCAGGGGCGCAGAGCTTTCTTT.

This clonotype was counted many times. J is TRBJ2-1 and V is TRBV7-2; D could derive from TRBD1 or TRBD2 (5 bases each). CDR3 length equals 12 residues. Trimming shortened V by 1 base and J by 15 bases, and 13 bases separated the two germline ends. CDR1 is SGHTA, CDR2 FQGNSA, per germline. CDR3 nucleotides: TGTGCCAGCAGCTTAGTTCGGGACGAGGTGTTCTTC. Translation: CASSLVRDEVFF.

This clonotype was detected only a few times. This chain uses TRBV4-3 with TRBJ2-3; D unresolved. Between the trimmed V and J ends, which lost 5 bases and 2 bases, there was a span of 14 bases. In germline, CDR1 is LGHNA, CDR2 YSLEER. The CDR3 consists of 15 residues. DNA for the CDR3: TGCGCCAGCAGCGGCCGGGCCTCACCCACAGATACGCAGTATTTT. Translating it yields CASSGRASPTDTQYF.

The sample holds many counts of this clonotype. J is TRBJ2-3 and V is TRBV5-1; possibly TRBD2 for D (6 bases). This CDR3 is built from 14 residues. Germline V CDR1 and CDR2: SGHRS, YFSETQ. Trimming stripped 0 bases from V and 6 bases from J, with 11 bases between. The CDR3 here is CASSLDGGADTQYF. The CDR3 DNA reads as TGCGCCAGCAGCTTGGACGGGGGAGCGGATACGCAGTATTTT.

The chain uses TRBV4-1 and TRBJ2-3, with 9 positions matching TRBD2. The germline gives CDR1 MGHRA, CDR2 YSYEKL. The length of the CDR3 is 16 residues. V lost 0 bases to trimming and J lost 4 bases; unmatched junction nucleotides: 5. The CDR3 DNA sequence: TGCGCCAGCAGCCAAGAAGCGGGGGGCTACGCAGATACGCAGTATTTT. Translation: CASSQEAGGYADTQYF.

This clonotype was seen a handful of times. This chain's CDR3 is CATDNPGYTSYGYTF. CDR3 DNA sequence: TGTGCCACCGATAACCCGGGCTACACCTCCTATGGCTACACCTTC. This chain connects TRBV6-2 or TRBV6-3 to TRBJ1-2; no firm D call. CDR3 length: 15 residues. V dropped 10 bases and J dropped 4 bases, with 22 bases sitting between them. CDR1 and CDR2 from the germline V gene are MNHEY and SVGEGT.

V gene TRBV7-2 combines with J gene TRBJ2-5; 7 bases line up with TRBD2. Losses at the gene ends were 5 bases for V and 5 bases for J; bases not matched to a gene: 8. This CDR3 spans 14 amino acids. The germline V gene encodes CDR1 SGHTA and CDR2 FQGNSA. The DNA for the CDR3 is TGTGCCAGCAGCCCCGTGCGGGGGTCGGAGACCCAGTACTTC. Its translation: CASSPVRGSETQYF. The full variable domain, in which reference TRBV7-2 and TRBJ2-5 provide the parts outside the CDR3, is GAGVSQSPSNKVTEKGKDVELRCDPISGHTALYWYRQSLGQGLEFLIYFQGNSAPDKSGLPSDRFSAERTGGSVSTLTIQRTQQEDSAVYLCASSPVRGSETQYFGPGTRLLVL.

This clonotype was observed a few times. The chain couples TRBV7-2 to TRBJ2-3; possible D gene TRBD1, 7 bases. Germline loops: CDR1 SGHTA, CDR2 FQGNSA. This CDR3 is 16 amino acids long. V shed 4 bases and J shed 3 bases, with 17 bases lying between them. The CDR3 reads CASSSDRRGITDTQYF. The DNA of the CDR3 is TGTGCCAGCAGCTCGGACAGGAGGGGGATAACAGATACGCAGTATTTT.

In this sample, this clonotype turned up many times. This chain links TRBV4-2 with TRBJ2-7; D gene unclear. Per the germline V gene, CDR1 is LGHNA and CDR2 is YNFKEQ. Trimming pared 0 bases from V and 6 bases from J, leaving 6 bases between. The CDR3 is 12 residues long. The CDR3 spells CASSQDVSEQYF. The CDR3 coding sequence is TGTGCCAGCAGCCAAGACGTTTCCGAGCAGTACTTC.

This clonotype was seen once. The chain has TRBV20-1 and TRBJ1-5; the D gene is possibly TRBD1 (5 bases). Trimming stripped 0 bases from V and 6 bases from J, with 15 bases between. The CDR3 is 15 amino acids. The germline V gene has CDR1 DFQATT and CDR2 SNEGSKA (reference sequence). The CDR3 nucleotides read TGCAGTGCTAGAGATTTCGGACAAGCGGGTCAGCCCCAGCATTTT. As protein: CSARDFGQAGQPQHF.

This clonotype was seen repeatedly, ten times or more. The chain recombines TRBV7-8 with TRBJ2-5; a possible D gene is TRBD1 (6 bases). This CDR3 region has 14 residues. Germline loops: CDR1 SGHVS, CDR2 FQNEAQ. Between the trimmed V and J ends, which lost 3 bases and 2 bases, there was a span of 10 bases. The CDR3 protein is CASSFGTTQETQYF. The CDR3 region has the DNA TGTGCCAGCAGCTTCGGGACAACTCAAGAGACCCAGTACTTC. The variable domain in full, with the rest retrieved from reference TRBV7-8 and TRBJ2-5, is GAGVSQSPRYKVAKRGQDVALRCDPISGHVSLFWYQQALGQGPEFLTYFQNEAQLDKSGLPSDRFFAERPEGSVSTLKIQRTQQEDSAVYLCASSFGTTQETQYFGPGTRLLVL.

There are a few counts of this clonotype. The chain recombines TRBV7-2 with TRBJ2-1; D is perhaps TRBD1 (6 bases). The germline V gene encodes CDR1 SGHTA and CDR2 FQGNSA. Trimming cost V 1 base and J 2 bases, with 9 bases left between them. CDR3 size: 15 residues. This CDR3 is CASSLGGQTYNEQFF. CDR3 bases: TGTGCCAGCAGCTTAGGAGGACAGACCTACAATGAGCAGTTCTTC.

This chain connects TRBV6-6 to TRBJ2-2; TRBD1 is a possible D gene (6 bases). The CDR3 is 15 residues long. V dropped 3 bases and J dropped 0 bases, with 8 bases sitting between them. Germline V gene lookup returns CDR1 MNHNY and CDR2 SVGAGI (reference sequence). Here the CDR3 DNA reads TGTGCCAGCAGTTATAGACAGGCGAACACCGGGGAGCTGTTTTTT. Its translation is CASSYRQANTGELFF.

This chain connects TRBV12-3 or TRBV12-4 to TRBJ1-2, with D perhaps matching TRBD1 (6 bases). V was cut by 4 bases and J by 5 bases, with 11 bases left in between. CDR3 size: 13 residues. The CDR3 region has the DNA TGTGCCAGCAGTTCGCCGACAGGTTATGGCTACACCTTC. Its protein is CASSSPTGYGYTF.

This chain connects TRBV4-1 to TRBJ2-7; 9 bases line up with TRBD2. CDR3 size: 14 residues. Germline loops: CDR1 MGHRA, CDR2 YSYEKL. Trimming at V came to 4 bases and at J to 6 bases, leaving 7 bases not matched to a gene. The CDR3 spells CASSRERGVGEQYV. CDR3 nucleotide sequence: TGCGCCAGCAGCCGGGAGCGGGGGGTAGGCGAGCAGTACGTC.

This clonotype was seen more than once but under ten times. The chain combines TRBV4-2 with TRBJ2-1, with D perhaps matching TRBD1 (6 bases). Trimming took off 1 base at V and 2 bases at J, with 15 bases between the two ends. The germline gives CDR1 LGHNA, CDR2 YNFKEQ. CDR3 length: 17 amino acids. As DNA, the CDR3 is TGTGCCAGCAGCCAAGGGGGGCAGGGGTCTACCTACAATGAGCAGTTCTTC. Translated, it gives CASSQGGQGSTYNEQFF.

The chain uses TRBV7-8 and TRBJ2-7; 9 bases fit TRBD1. This CDR3 comprises 16 residues. The J segment lost 0 bases and the V segment lost 3 bases, leaving 6 bases of the junction unmatched. The germline V gene encodes CDR1 SGHVS and CDR2 FQNEAQ. CDR3 coding DNA: TGTGCCAGCAGCTTCCAGACAGGGGGGAGCTCCTACGAGCAGTACTTC. As protein: CASSFQTGGSSYEQYF.

This clonotype has more than one count but fewer than ten. The chain employs TRBV7-2 and TRBJ1-4; tentatively, D is TRBD1 (6 bases). CDR1 and CDR2 (germline): SGHTA, FQGNSA. There are 15 residues in the CDR3. Between the trimmed V and J ends, which lost 5 bases and 7 bases, there was a span of 17 bases. The CDR3 loop is CASSPVRDKFEKLFF. CDR3 nucleotide sequence: TGTGCCAGCAGCCCAGTTCGGGACAAATTTGAAAAACTGTTTTTT.